These 19 T cell receptor beta chains came from one sample sequenced in a study of blood T cell repertoires in COVID-19. Generated by immunoSEQ multiplex PCR, the TCRdb table keeps only in-frame clones and is missing some. The sample consists of 240,000 or so clones, about 89% of them appearing once. Sequencing used PBMCs or T cells enriched from blood (not recorded which). The receptors come from a man aged 35-49 years who had recovered from COVID-19.

The gene calls are TRBV5-4 and TRBJ2-5; 8 bases fit TRBD1. Germline values: CDR1 SGHNT, CDR2 YYREEE (reference sequence). The CDR3 contains 14 residues. The ends lost 4 bases at V and 2 bases at J; junction bases unmatched: 4. CDR3 DNA: TGTGCCAGCAGCAGCGGACAGGGACAAGAGACCCAGTACTTC. Translated: CASSSGQGQETQYF.

In this sample, this clone turned up once. The chain employs TRBV5-4 and TRBJ1-1; the match to TRBD1 covers 10 bases. Germline-derived CDR1 and CDR2 are SGHNT and YYREEE (reference sequence). J gave up 3 bases and V 2 bases, and 4 bases lay outside the gene matches. The CDR3 loop spans 15 amino acids. For the CDR3, the DNA is TGTGCCAGCAGCTTAAGACAGGGGGCGTACACTGAAGCTTTCTTT. Amino acid sequence: CASSLRQGAYTEAFF.

The chain links TRBV24-1 to TRBJ2-1; 10 nucleotides agree with TRBD2. V dropped 4 bases and J dropped 9; count of bases not matched to a gene: 11. This CDR3 has 16 amino acids. Germline V gene data show CDR1 as KGHDR and CDR2 as SFDVKD. CDR3: CATSETRRLAGAEQFF. The CDR3 nucleotides are TGTGCCACCAGTGAGACTCGGCGGCTAGCGGGAGCTGAGCAGTTCTTC.

The chain uses TRBV29-1 and TRBJ1-1; 8 nucleotides match TRBD1. From germline, CDR1 is SQVTM and CDR2 ANQGSEA. The CDR3 is 13 amino acids. Trimming removed 4 bases from V and 7 bases from J; junction bases left unmatched: 8. The CDR3 region has the DNA TGCAGCGTTGGGGGCTCAGGGGGCGGTGAAGCTTTCTTT. Protein sequence: CSVGGSGGGEAFF. Full variable domain (missing parts from reference TRBV29-1 and TRBJ1-1): SAVISQKPSRDICQRGTSLTIQCQVDSQVTMMFWYRQQPGQSLTLIATANQGSEATYESGFVIDKFPISRPNLTFSTLTVSNMSPEDSSIYLCSVGGSGGGEAFFGQGTRLTVV.

CDR3 DNA sequence: TGTGCCAGCAGCGCAGACAGGGACGGGGGCTACACCTTC. Its translation is CASSADRDGGYTF. The chain is built from TRBV7-2 and TRBJ1-2, with 7 bases that match TRBD1. Germline values: CDR1 SGHTA, CDR2 FQGNSA. There are 13 residues in the CDR3. The V and J ends lost 5 bases and 8 bases, in that order; junction bases with no gene match: 8.

This chain's CDR3 is CASRRTYRGADTEAFF. The CDR3 region has the DNA TGCGCCAGCAGGCGCACATACAGGGGCGCAGACACTGAAGCTTTCTTT. V and J are TRBV5-1 and TRBJ1-1; 7 bases match TRBD1. In germline, CDR1 is SGHRS, CDR2 YFSETQ. The trim removed 5 bases at V and 3 bases at J, leaving 13 bases unmatched. The CDR3 sequence is 16 residues long.

V usage is TRBV7-9 and J usage is TRBJ2-1; 8 bases fit TRBD2. CDR3 length equals 14 residues. V shed 2 bases and J 7 bases; nucleotides not matched to a gene: 4. Germline CDR1 SEHNR, CDR2 FQNEAQ (reference sequence). The CDR3 DNA reads TGTGCCAGCAGCTTAACTAGCGGAGGGAATGAGCAGTTCTTC. This encodes CASSLTSGGNEQFF.

The J gene is TRBJ1-6, the V gene TRBV3-1 (or the pseudogene TRBV3-2); 7 bases agree with TRBD1. Germline lookup yields CDR1 LGHDT and CDR2 YNNKEL (reference sequence). This CDR3 is built from 16 residues. The V gene end was trimmed by 6 bases and the J gene end by 2 bases; junction bases not matched to a gene: 7. The CDR3 sequence: CASRPEGAPYNSPLHF. The CDR3 coding sequence is TGTGCCAGCAGGCCGGAGGGGGCACCCTATAATTCACCCCTCCACTTT.

V usage is TRBV20-1 and J usage is TRBJ1-5; a possible D gene is TRBD1 (6 bases). V gave up 3 bases and J gave up 5 bases, with 20 bases separating them. The CDR3 length is 16 residues. Germline V lookup: CDR1 DFQATT, CDR2 SNEGSKA (reference sequence). As DNA, the CDR3 is TGCAGTGCTAGTCAGAGAAGGGGGGGCAGCCATCAGCCCCAGCATTTT. It translates to CSASQRRGGSHQPQHF.

The chain has TRBV11-1 and TRBJ1-1; TRBD1 agrees at 7 bases. CDR3 length equals 15 residues. The germline V gene has CDR1 SGHAT and CDR2 FQDESV (reference sequence). V was clipped by 3 bases and J by 3 bases; unmatched bases: 7. This CDR3 is CASSFAGGSHTEAFF. The DNA for the CDR3 is TGTGCCAGCAGCTTCGCAGGGGGATCTCACACTGAAGCTTTCTTT.

This clone came up a few times. The genes are TRBV7-8 and TRBJ2-5; the D is unclear. V was clipped by 2 bases and J by 10 bases, with 14 bases between them. Per germline, CDR1 SGHVS and CDR2 FQNEAQ. CDR3 size: 13 residues. CDR3 sequence (DNA): TGTGCCAGCAGCTTATACCGCACGGGTGGCCAGTACTTC. Translating gives CASSLYRTGGQYF.

V usage is TRBV10-2 and J usage is TRBJ2-3, with TRBD2 matching over 10 bases. This CDR3 has 17 residues. V lost 3 bases and J lost 0; bases outside the gene matches: 6. Germline V gene sequence: CDR1 WSHSY, CDR2 SAAADI. The DNA for the CDR3 is TGCGCCAGCAGTGAAAGCGGGGGGGCTTACAGCACAGATACGCAGTATTTT. It translates to CASSESGGAYSTDTQYF.

The V gene is TRBV11-2, the J gene TRBJ2-3; TRBD2 matches 9 bases. Germline V gene data show CDR1 as SGHAT and CDR2 as FQNNGV. V was pared by 4 bases and J by 5 bases, with 10 bases of the junction left unmatched. The CDR3 sequence is 16 residues long. The DNA of the CDR3 is TGTGCCAGCAGCTCGAGCCGGGCGGGAGGGGTAGATACGCAGTATTTT. Protein: CASSSSRAGGVDTQYF.

This sequence joins TRBV18 and TRBJ2-7; 7 nucleotides match TRBD1. Germline loops: CDR1 KGHSH, CDR2 LQKENI. V gave up 3 bases and J gave up 2 bases; unmatched junction bases: 13. CDR3 length: 17 amino acids. The CDR3 DNA sequence: TGTGCCAGCTCACCGCGATATACAGGGGCCGAAACCTACGAGCAGTACTTC. Translation: CASSPRYTGAETYEQYF.

The chain has TRBV6-4 and TRBJ2-1, with D perhaps matching TRBD1 (5 bases). Germline V gene sequence: CDR1 MRHNA, CDR2 SNTAGT. V lost 4 bases and J 6 bases, leaving 10 bases between the germline ends. This CDR3 is 13 amino acids long. The CDR3 is CASSGSGANEQFF. The CDR3 DNA reads TGTGCCAGCAGTGGGTCTGGGGCCAATGAGCAGTTCTTC.

This clone was counted once. V and J are TRBV7-2 and TRBJ2-3, with D perhaps matching TRBD2 (6 bases). CDR1 and CDR2 (germline): SGHTA, FQGNSA. The V and J ends lost 1 base and 2 bases respectively, with 13 bases between them. The CDR3 is 16 residues long. CDR3 loop: CASSLEASANTDTQYF. For the CDR3, the DNA is TGTGCCAGCAGCTTAGAGGCTAGCGCGAACACAGATACGCAGTATTTT.

The chain is built from TRBV18 and TRBJ1-1; D is perhaps TRBD1 (5 bases). Germline CDR1 is KGHSH and CDR2 is LQKENI. This CDR3 spans 16 amino acids. Between the trimmed V and J ends, which lost 3 bases and 0 bases, there was a span of 14 bases. This CDR3 reads CASSPATDSLNTEAFF. The CDR3 coding sequence is TGTGCCAGCTCACCGGCGACAGACTCCCTGAACACTGAAGCTTTCTTT. Based on the CDR3 plus reference TRBV18 and TRBJ1-1, the full variable domain is NAGVMQNPRHLVRRRGQEARLRCSPMKGHSHVYWYRQLPEEGLKFMVYLQKENIIDESGMPKERFSAEFPKEGPSILRIQQVVRGDSAAYFCASSPATDSLNTEAFFGQGTRLTVV.

This rearrangement joins TRBV11-2 to TRBJ2-5; 7 bases align to TRBD2. Germline CDR1 reads SGHAT; CDR2 reads FQNNGV. This CDR3 contains 16 residues. Unmatched junction bases numbered 9, after V lost 3 bases and J lost 2 bases. CDR3 bases: TGTGCCAGCAGCTTCTCTCCGGTGCGGGGGCAAGAGACCCAGTACTTC. This codes for CASSFSPVRGQETQYF.

The chain carries TRBV7-2 and TRBJ2-1, with 11 bases lining up with TRBD2. The trim removed 2 bases at V and 6 bases at J, leaving 9 bases unmatched. Germline V lookup: CDR1 SGHTA, CDR2 FQGNSA. The CDR3 length is 17 residues. The CDR3 reads CASSLTPLAGGLNEQFF. In nucleotides, the CDR3 is TGTGCCAGCAGCTTAACCCCCCTAGCGGGAGGCCTCAATGAGCAGTTCTTC.